The 26 T cell receptor beta chains below were found in one sample sequenced in a study of pediatric ulcerative colitis. Profiled with immunoSEQ multiplex PCR; TCRdb holds only in-frame clones, not every one. The sample lists 60,000 to 75,000 clones, 77% occurring once. Sequenced input: blood. These receptors originate from a boy younger than 18 with moderate ulcerative colitis.

This chain uses TRBV2 with TRBJ2-1; 8 bases match TRBD1. CDR3 size: 15 residues. The V segment lost 2 bases and the J segment 7 bases; nucleotides outside the gene matches: 7. Germline CDR1 is SNHLY and CDR2 is FYNNEI. The CDR3 region has the DNA TGTGCCAGCAGTGAACTCCAGGGGGCGAGGAATGAGCAGTTCTTC. This encodes CASSELQGARNEQFF.

This clone appeared once. The gene calls are TRBV19 and TRBJ2-7; 10 bases map to TRBD1. The CDR3 is made up of 17 amino acids. V lost 3 bases and J lost 9; bases outside the gene matches: 17. The germline V gene encodes CDR1 LNHDA and CDR2 SQIVND (reference sequence). CDR3 sequence reads: CASSIIFRQGADSGQYF. The CDR3 DNA follows: TGTGCCAGTAGTATTATCTTCCGACAGGGGGCTGATAGTGGGCAGTACTTC.

This clone has a handful of counts. The gene calls are TRBV19 and TRBJ2-2, with TRBD1 as a possible D gene (5 bases). V was clipped by 3 bases and J by 0 bases, with 8 bases between them. CDR3 length: 15 amino acids. The germline gives CDR1 LNHDA, CDR2 SQIVND (reference sequence). The CDR3 loop reads CASSMTASNTGELFF. CDR3 nucleotides: TGTGCCAGTAGTATGACAGCTTCGAACACCGGGGAGCTGTTTTTT.

The CDR3 region has the DNA TGTGCCAGTAGTATCGGTAGGATTGGGGGGAACACTGAAGCTTTCTTT. As protein: CASSIGRIGGNTEAFF. The genes are TRBV19 and TRBJ1-1, with a tentative D call TRBD1 (5 bases). The ends were cut back, 3 bases at V and 1 base at J, with 15 bases in the middle. This CDR3 has 16 amino acids. Germline CDR1 is LNHDA and CDR2 is SQIVND (reference sequence).

The rearrangement links TRBV29-1 to TRBJ2-7; D is perhaps TRBD2 (6 bases). CDR1 and CDR2 (germline): SQVTM, ANQGSEA. This CDR3 is built from 12 residues. The germline V and J ends were trimmed by 6 bases and 3 bases, with 12 bases remaining between them. DNA of the CDR3: TGCAGCGTCGCGGGACCGAGCTACGAGCAGTACTTC. Translated: CSVAGPSYEQYF.

The rearrangement links TRBV6-5 to TRBJ2-7, with 9 bases lining up with TRBD1. The CDR3 has 16 amino acids. Germline assignment: CDR1 MNHEY and CDR2 SVGAGI. V dropped 3 bases and J dropped 5; count of bases not matched to a gene: 11. CDR3 residues: CASSYLGQGSPHEQYF. CDR3 DNA sequence: TGTGCCAGCAGTTATTTGGGACAGGGCTCTCCCCACGAGCAGTACTTC.

This clone appeared a few times. J is TRBJ1-5 and V is TRBV5-5, with a possible D match to TRBD1 (6 bases). V was trimmed by 4 bases and J by 3 bases, leaving 11 bases between them. CDR1 is SGHKS, CDR2 YYEKEE, per germline (reference sequence). This CDR3 is 14 amino acids long. CDR3 in DNA: TGTGCCAGCAGCCGTGGACAGAACAATCAGCCCCAGCATTTT. Its protein product is CASSRGQNNQPQHF.

The rearrangement joins TRBV29-1 to TRBJ1-2, with D perhaps TRBD1 (6 bases). Looked up from germline, CDR1 is SQVTM and CDR2 is ANQGSEA. Trimming shortened V by 6 bases and J by 1 base, and 18 bases separated the two germline ends. The CDR3 sequence is 15 residues long. The CDR3 loop reads CSVGGTPMDNYGYTF. In nucleotides, the CDR3 is TGCAGCGTCGGAGGGACACCTATGGATAACTATGGCTACACCTTC.

This rearrangement joins TRBV30 to TRBJ2-1, with TRBD2 matching over 8 bases. The CDR3 spans 15 residues. V lost 3 bases to trimming and J lost 0 bases; unmatched junction nucleotides: 4. Germline V lookup: CDR1 GTSNPN, CDR2 SVGIG (reference sequence). The CDR3 reads CAWRTGRASYNEQFF. As DNA, the CDR3 is TGTGCCTGGAGAACCGGGAGGGCCTCCTACAATGAGCAGTTCTTC. Combining the CDR3 with reference TRBV30 and TRBJ2-1 gives the whole variable domain SQTIHQWPATLVQPVGSPLSLECTVEGTSNPNLYWYRQAAGRGLQLLFYSVGIGQISSEVPQNLSASRPQDRQFILSSKKLLLSDSGFYLCAWRTGRASYNEQFFGPGTRLTVL.

The chain has TRBV7-6 and TRBJ1-4; D remains ambiguous. CDR1 and CDR2 from the germline V gene are SGHVS and FNYEAQ. The V and J ends lost 0 bases and 8 bases respectively, with 13 bases between them. This CDR3 spans 15 amino acids. CDR3 sequence: CASSLATGYREKLFF. The CDR3 DNA reads as TGTGCCAGCAGCTTAGCGACCGGGTATAGGGAAAAACTGTTTTTT.

The rearrangement links TRBV2 to TRBJ1-5; no clear D gene. V lost 5 bases and J 6 bases, leaving 5 bases between the germline ends. The CDR3 length is 11 residues. From germline, CDR1 is SNHLY and CDR2 FYNNEI. CDR3: CASSSGQPQHF. CDR3 nucleotides: TGTGCCAGCAGTTCCGGTCAGCCCCAGCATTTT.

In its sample, this clone was seen once. The chain couples TRBV30 to TRBJ1-2; 12 bases align to TRBD1. Trimming cost V 5 bases and J 5 bases; bases outside gene matches: 6. From germline, CDR1 is GTSNPN and CDR2 SVGIG (reference sequence). This CDR3 spans 14 amino acids. The CDR3, as DNA: TGTGCCTGGGAAGGGACAGGGGGCTGGTATGGCTACACCTTC. Translating it yields CAWEGTGGWYGYTF.

The chain has TRBV11-2 and TRBJ2-1, with TRBD2 matching 12 bases. The CDR3 is 15 amino acids. The junction had 6 bases not matched to a gene; V was cut back by 5 bases and J by 7 bases. Germline values: CDR1 SGHAT, CDR2 FQNNGV. Here the CDR3 reads CASSQLAGGNNEQFF. CDR3 bases: TGTGCCAGCAGCCAACTAGCGGGGGGAAATAATGAGCAGTTCTTC.

This clone occurred a few times. The chain joins TRBV5-6 to TRBJ2-3; no definite D call. This CDR3 region has 16 residues. CDR1 is SGHDT and CDR2 is YYEEEE in the germline V gene. V lost 1 base and J lost 4, with 16 bases in between. This chain's CDR3 is CASSLPGPSLADTQYF. DNA for the CDR3: TGTGCCAGCAGCTTGCCGGGCCCATCTCTAGCAGATACGCAGTATTTT.

This clone was observed once. This sequence joins TRBV19 and TRBJ2-7; tentative D call: TRBD2 (6 bases). Deletions cut 0 bases from V and 2 bases from J, with 14 bases between. CDR1 is LNHDA, CDR2 SQIVND, per germline (reference sequence). The CDR3 has 16 amino acids. Written as DNA, the CDR3 is TGTGCCAGTAGTATAGATCATAGCGGTTGGCCCTACGAGCAGTACTTC. Translation: CASSIDHSGWPYEQYF.

The chain employs TRBV4-1 and TRBJ1-5; no reliable D call. From germline, CDR1 is MGHRA and CDR2 YSYEKL. V lost 1 base to trimming and J lost 3 bases, with 7 bases between them. This CDR3 contains 14 residues. This chain's CDR3 is CASSQVRVNQPQHF. The CDR3 region has the DNA TGCGCCAGCAGCCAAGTGCGAGTCAATCAGCCCCAGCATTTT.

This chain joins TRBV29-1 and TRBJ2-1; no firm D call. Trimming removed 4 bases from V and 0 bases from J, with 13 bases in between. This CDR3 has 15 residues. CDR1 is SQVTM, CDR2 ANQGSEA, per germline. The CDR3 here is CSVVSLNSSYNEQFF. As DNA, the CDR3 is TGCAGCGTTGTGAGTCTAAACAGCTCCTACAATGAGCAGTTCTTC.

A few counts support this clone. The chain uses TRBV19 and TRBJ1-2; 8 positions agree with TRBD1. Per germline, CDR1 LNHDA and CDR2 SQIVND (reference sequence). The trim removed 3 bases at V and 3 bases at J, leaving 3 bases unmatched. The CDR3 contains 14 residues. The CDR3 region has the DNA TGTGCCAGTAGTATCCAGGGGGCGGACTATGGCTACACCTTC. It yields the protein CASSIQGADYGYTF.

CDR3 region: CSVESDKSYEQYF. As DNA, the CDR3 is TGCAGCGTTGAGAGTGACAAGTCCTACGAGCAGTACTTC. The J gene is TRBJ2-7, the V gene TRBV29-1; no firm D call. This CDR3 has 13 amino acids. Germline CDR1 SQVTM, CDR2 ANQGSEA. V was cut by 3 bases and J by 1 base, with 10 bases left in between.

The genes are TRBV7-9 and TRBJ2-3; D may be TRBD2 (6 bases). CDR3 size: 15 residues. Germline V gene sequence: CDR1 SEHNR, CDR2 FQNEAQ (reference sequence). With 3 bases removed from V and 2 bases from J, the gap between germline ends came to 12 bases. The CDR3 here is CASSFGREFTDTQYF. The CDR3, as DNA: TGTGCCAGCAGCTTCGGGCGGGAATTCACAGATACGCAGTATTTT.

CDR3 coding DNA: TGTGCCAGCACCCCTAGCGGCCCCAATGAGCAGTTCTTC. Translation: CASTPSGPNEQFF. The V gene is TRBV6-5, the J gene TRBJ2-1; 7 bases map to TRBD2. This CDR3 has 13 residues. V lost 7 bases and J lost 6; bases outside the gene matches: 6. The germline CDR1 and CDR2 sequences are MNHEY and SVGAGI.

The chain recombines TRBV5-1 with TRBJ2-3, with D perhaps TRBD2 (5 bases). Germline CDR1 is SGHRS and CDR2 is YFSETQ. V gave up 4 bases and J gave up 2 bases, with 14 bases separating them. The CDR3 sequence is 15 residues long. CDR3: CASSLQSGTTDTQYF. In DNA form, the CDR3 reads TGCGCCAGCAGCCTCCAGAGCGGAACCACAGATACGCAGTATTTT.

The V call is TRBV9, the J call TRBJ1-1; tentatively, D is TRBD1 (5 bases). Germline V gene data show CDR1 as SGDLS and CDR2 as YYNGEE. There are 16 residues in the CDR3. V was trimmed by 4 bases and J by 3 bases, leaving 19 bases between them. The DNA for the CDR3 is TGTGCCAGCAGCCCCTCGCCGGGACGGGAACACACTGAAGCTTTCTTT. It codes for CASSPSPGREHTEAFF. The whole variable domain, remainder taken from reference TRBV9 and TRBJ1-1, is DSGVTQTPKHLITATGQRVTLRCSPRSGDLSVYWYQQSLDQGLQFLIQYYNGEERAKGNILERFSAQQFPDLHSELNLSSLELGDSALYFCASSPSPGREHTEAFFGQGTRLTVV.

V gene TRBV14 combines with J gene TRBJ1-4, with no clear D. Germline CDR1 reads SGHDN; CDR2 reads FVKESK. V gave up 2 bases and J gave up 4 bases, with 14 bases separating them. The CDR3 runs 16 residues. CDR3 in DNA: TGTGCCAGCAGCCAAAAGGTTTTGTCGGTTAATGAAAAACTGTTTTTT. This sequence encodes CASSQKVLSVNEKLFF.

This CDR3 reads CASSEFLATSTDTQYF. CDR3 DNA sequence: TGTGCCAGCAGTGAATTTTTGGCAACATCCACAGATACGCAGTATTTT. The chain has TRBV6-1 and TRBJ2-3; D gene uncertain. Germline CDR1 reads MNHNS; CDR2 reads SASEGT. The germline V and J ends were trimmed by 2 bases and 2 bases, with 14 bases remaining between them. CDR3 length: 16 amino acids.

This clone was seen a handful of times. The rearrangement joins TRBV27 to TRBJ2-3; D ambiguous. The CDR3 is made up of 14 amino acids. Germline V lookup: CDR1 MNHEY, CDR2 SMNVEV (reference sequence). The ends were cut back, 5 bases at V and 0 bases at J, with 9 bases in the middle. The CDR3 DNA is TGTGCCAGCAGTCATAGGCGGAGCACAGATACGCAGTATTTT. Residues: CASSHRRSTDTQYF.